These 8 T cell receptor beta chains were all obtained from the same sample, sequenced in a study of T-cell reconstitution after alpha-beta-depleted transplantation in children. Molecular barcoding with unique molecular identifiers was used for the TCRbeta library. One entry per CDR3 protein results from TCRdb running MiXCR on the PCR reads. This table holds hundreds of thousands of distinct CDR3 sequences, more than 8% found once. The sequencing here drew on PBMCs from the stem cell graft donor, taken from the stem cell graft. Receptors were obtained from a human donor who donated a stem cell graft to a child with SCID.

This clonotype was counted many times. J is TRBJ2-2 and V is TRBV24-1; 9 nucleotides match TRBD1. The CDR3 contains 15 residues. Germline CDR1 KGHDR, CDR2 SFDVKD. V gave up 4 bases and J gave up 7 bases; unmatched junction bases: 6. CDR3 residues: CATSEGTGYGGELFF. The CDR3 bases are TGTGCCACCAGTGAAGGGACAGGGTATGGCGGGGAGCTGTTTTTT.

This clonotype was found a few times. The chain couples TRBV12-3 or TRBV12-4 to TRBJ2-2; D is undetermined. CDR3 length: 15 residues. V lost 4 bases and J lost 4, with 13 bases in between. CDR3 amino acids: CASSSRRSPTGELFF. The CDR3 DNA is TGTGCCAGCAGTTCCCGGCGCAGTCCCACCGGGGAGCTGTTTTTT.

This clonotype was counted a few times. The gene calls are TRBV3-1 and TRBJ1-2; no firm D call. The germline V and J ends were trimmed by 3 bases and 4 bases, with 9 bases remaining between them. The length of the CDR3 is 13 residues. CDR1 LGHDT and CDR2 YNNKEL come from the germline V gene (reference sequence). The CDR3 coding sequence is TGTGCCAGCAGCCAGGCCTCGTTCTATGGCTACACCTTC. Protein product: CASSQASFYGYTF. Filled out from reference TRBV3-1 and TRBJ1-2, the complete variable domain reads DTAVSQTPKYLVTQMGNDKSIKCEQNLGHDTMYWYKQDSKKFLKIMFSYNNKELIINETVPNRFSPKSPDKAHLNLHINSLELGDSAVYFCASSQASFYGYTFGSGTRLTVV.

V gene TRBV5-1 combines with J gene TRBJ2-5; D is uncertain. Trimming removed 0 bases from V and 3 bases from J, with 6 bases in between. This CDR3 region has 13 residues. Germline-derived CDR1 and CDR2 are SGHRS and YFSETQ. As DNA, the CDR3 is TGCGCCAGCAGCTTGGTTCGGGAAGAGACCCAGTACTTC. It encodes CASSLVREETQYF. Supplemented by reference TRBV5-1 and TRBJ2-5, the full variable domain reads KAGVTQTPRYLIKTRGQQVTLSCSPISGHRSVSWYQQTPGQGLQFLFEYFSETQRNKGNFPGRFSGRQFSNSRSEMNVSTLELGDSALYLCASSLVREETQYFGPGTRLLVL.

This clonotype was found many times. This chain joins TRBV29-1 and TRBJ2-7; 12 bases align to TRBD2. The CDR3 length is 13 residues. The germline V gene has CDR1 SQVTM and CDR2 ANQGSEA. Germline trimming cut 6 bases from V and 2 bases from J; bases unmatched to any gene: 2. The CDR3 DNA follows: TGCAGCGTCAGACTAGCGGGGGCCTACGAGCAGTACTTC. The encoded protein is CSVRLAGAYEQYF.

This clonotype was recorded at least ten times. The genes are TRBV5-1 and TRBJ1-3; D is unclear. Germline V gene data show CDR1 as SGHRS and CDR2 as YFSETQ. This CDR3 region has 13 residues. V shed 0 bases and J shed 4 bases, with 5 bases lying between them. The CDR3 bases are TGCGCCAGCAGCTTGGGGTACGGAAACACCATATATTTT. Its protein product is CASSLGYGNTIYF.

Here the CDR3 DNA reads TGCAGTGCTATACGACTAGCGGGGGGTTACAATGAGCAGTTCTTC. Its protein is CSAIRLAGGYNEQFF. This chain connects TRBV20-1 to TRBJ2-1; 13 nucleotides align to TRBD2. The CDR3 runs 15 residues. V lost 4 bases to trimming and J lost 4 bases; unmatched junction nucleotides: 4. Per germline, CDR1 DFQATT and CDR2 SNEGSKA (reference sequence).

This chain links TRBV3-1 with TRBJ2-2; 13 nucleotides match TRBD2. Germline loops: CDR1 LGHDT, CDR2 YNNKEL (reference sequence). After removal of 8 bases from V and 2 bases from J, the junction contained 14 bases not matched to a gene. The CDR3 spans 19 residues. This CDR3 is CASSKRPGTSGTNTGELFF. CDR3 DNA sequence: TGTGCCAGCTCCAAACGACCCGGGACTAGCGGGACCAACACCGGGGAGCTGTTTTTT.